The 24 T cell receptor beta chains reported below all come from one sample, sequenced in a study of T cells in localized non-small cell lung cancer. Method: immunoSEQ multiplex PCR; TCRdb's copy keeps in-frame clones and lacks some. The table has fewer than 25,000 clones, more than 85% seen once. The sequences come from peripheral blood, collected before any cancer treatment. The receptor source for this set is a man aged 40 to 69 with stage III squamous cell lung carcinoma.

The CDR3 DNA reads TGTGCCAGCAGTTACTCGGCCCACACAGATACGCAGTATTTT. Its protein is CASSYSAHTDTQYF. The rearrangement uses TRBV6-5 and TRBJ2-3; D is unclear. This CDR3 comprises 14 residues. Germline CDR1 reads MNHEY; CDR2 reads SVGAGI. Trimming took 0 bases from V and 2 from J, leaving 6 bases between them.

In DNA form, the CDR3 reads TGTGCCAGCAGTTTACGACCGGGACCTAACTATGGCTACACCTTC. Its protein product is CASSLRPGPNYGYTF. The V call is TRBV28, the J call TRBJ1-2, with a possible D match to TRBD1 (5 bases). This CDR3 has 15 residues. V was cut by 2 bases and J by 0 bases, with 10 bases left in between. CDR1 MDHEN and CDR2 SYDVKM come from the germline V gene.

The CDR3, as DNA: TGTGCCAGCAGGGTCGTTGTAGGACAGCCCCAGCATTTT. It specifies CASRVVVGQPQHF. This chain uses TRBV28 with TRBJ1-5; unclear D gene. The germline V and J ends were trimmed by 6 bases and 7 bases, with 13 bases remaining between them. CDR3 length: 13 amino acids. The germline V gene has CDR1 MDHEN and CDR2 SYDVKM.

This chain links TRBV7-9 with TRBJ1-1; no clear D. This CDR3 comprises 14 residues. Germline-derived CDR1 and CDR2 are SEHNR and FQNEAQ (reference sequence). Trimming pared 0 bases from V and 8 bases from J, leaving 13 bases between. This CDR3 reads CASSLAQIVSEAFF. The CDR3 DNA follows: TGTGCCAGCAGCTTAGCTCAAATAGTTTCCGAAGCTTTCTTT.

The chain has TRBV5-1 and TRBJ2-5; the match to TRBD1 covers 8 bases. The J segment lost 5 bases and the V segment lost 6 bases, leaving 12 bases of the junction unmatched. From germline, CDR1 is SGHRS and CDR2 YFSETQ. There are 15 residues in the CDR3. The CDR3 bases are TGCGCCAGCACCGTCCCCAGGGGGCGCGGGGAGACCCAGTACTTC. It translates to CASTVPRGRGETQYF.

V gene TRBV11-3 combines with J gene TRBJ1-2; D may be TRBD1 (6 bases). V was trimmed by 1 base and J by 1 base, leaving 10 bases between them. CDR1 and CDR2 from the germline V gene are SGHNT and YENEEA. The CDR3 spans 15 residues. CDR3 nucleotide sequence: TGTGCCAGCAGCTTAGCGGTCAGGGGTAACTATGGCTACACCTTC. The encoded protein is CASSLAVRGNYGYTF. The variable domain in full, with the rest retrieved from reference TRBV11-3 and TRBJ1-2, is EAGVVQSPRYKIIEKKQPVAFWCNPISGHNTLYWYLQNLGQGPELLIRYENEEAVDDSQLPKDRFSAERLKGVDSTLKIQPAELGDSAVYLCASSLAVRGNYGYTFGSGTRLTVV.

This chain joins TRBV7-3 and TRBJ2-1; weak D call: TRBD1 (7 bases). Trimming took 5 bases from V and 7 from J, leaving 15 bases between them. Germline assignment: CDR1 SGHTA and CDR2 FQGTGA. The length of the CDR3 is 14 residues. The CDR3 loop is CASSPGGLSNEQFF. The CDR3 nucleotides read TGTGCCAGCAGCCCAGGGGGACTTTCAAATGAGCAGTTCTTC.

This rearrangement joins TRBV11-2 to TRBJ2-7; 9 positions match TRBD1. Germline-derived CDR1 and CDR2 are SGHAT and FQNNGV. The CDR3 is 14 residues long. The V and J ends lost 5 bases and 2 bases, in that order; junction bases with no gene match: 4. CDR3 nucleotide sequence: TGTGCCAGCAGCCCAGGACAGGGGACCTACGAGCAGTACTTC. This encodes CASSPGQGTYEQYF. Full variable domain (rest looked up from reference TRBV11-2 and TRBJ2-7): EAGVAQSPRYKIIEKRQSVAFWCNPISGHATLYWYQQILGQGPKLLIQFQNNGVVDDSQLPKDRFSAERLKGVDSTLKIQPAKLEDSAVYLCASSPGQGTYEQYFGPGTRLTVT.

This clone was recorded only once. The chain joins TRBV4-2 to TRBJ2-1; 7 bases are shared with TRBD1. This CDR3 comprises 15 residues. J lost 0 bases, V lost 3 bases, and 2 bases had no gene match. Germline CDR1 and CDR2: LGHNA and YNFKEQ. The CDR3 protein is CASSQGQSSYNEQFF. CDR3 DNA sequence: TGTGCCAGCAGCCAGGGACAGAGCTCCTACAATGAGCAGTTCTTC.

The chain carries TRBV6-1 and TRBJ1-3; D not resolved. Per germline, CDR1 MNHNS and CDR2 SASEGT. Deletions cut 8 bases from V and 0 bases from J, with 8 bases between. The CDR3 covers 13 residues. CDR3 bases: TGTGCCAGCGCCTCTCGCTCTGGAAACACCATATATTTT. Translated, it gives CASASRSGNTIYF.

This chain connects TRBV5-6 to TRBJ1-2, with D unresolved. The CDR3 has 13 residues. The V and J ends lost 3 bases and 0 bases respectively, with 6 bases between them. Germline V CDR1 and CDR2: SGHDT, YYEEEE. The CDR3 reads CASSSRANYGYTF. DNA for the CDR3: TGTGCCAGCAGCTCCCGAGCTAACTATGGCTACACCTTC.

CDR3 DNA: TGCGCCAGCAGTCCTACAGGGGTGGTAGACACTGAAGCTTTCTTT. Amino acids: CASSPTGVVDTEAFF. The V gene is TRBV10-1, the J gene TRBJ1-1; 7 positions match TRBD1. Germline V gene lookup returns CDR1 WNHNN and CDR2 SYGVQD (reference sequence). The CDR3 spans 15 residues. V gave up 5 bases and J gave up 3 bases; unmatched junction bases: 9.

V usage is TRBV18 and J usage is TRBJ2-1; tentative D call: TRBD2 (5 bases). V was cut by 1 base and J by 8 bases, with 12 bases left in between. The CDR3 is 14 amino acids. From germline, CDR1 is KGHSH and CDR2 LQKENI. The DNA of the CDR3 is TGTGCCAGCTCACCACGAATTTCCGGGGATGAGCAGTTCTTC. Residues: CASSPRISGDEQFF.

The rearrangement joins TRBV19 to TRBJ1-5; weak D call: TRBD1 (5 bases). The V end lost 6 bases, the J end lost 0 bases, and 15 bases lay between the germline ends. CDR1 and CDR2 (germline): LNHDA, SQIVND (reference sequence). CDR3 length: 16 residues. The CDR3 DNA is TGTGCCAGTAGAACCGTCGGGACGGTTAGCAATCAGCCCCAGCATTTT. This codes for CASRTVGTVSNQPQHF.

CDR3 sequence reads: CASSLEVRVNTGELFF. The CDR3 DNA is TGCGCCAGCAGCCTAGAGGTCCGTGTGAACACCGGGGAGCTGTTTTTT. This chain uses TRBV4-3 with TRBJ2-2; D is ambiguous. Germline CDR1 is LGHNA and CDR2 is YSLEER. V shed 4 bases and J shed 1 base, with 13 bases lying between them. This CDR3 spans 16 amino acids.

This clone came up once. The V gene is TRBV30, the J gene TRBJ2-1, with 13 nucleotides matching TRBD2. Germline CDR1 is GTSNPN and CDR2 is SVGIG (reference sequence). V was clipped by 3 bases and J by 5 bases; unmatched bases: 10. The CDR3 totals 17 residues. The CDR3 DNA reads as TGTGCCTGGAGCGACTTCCGGGGACTAGCGGGAAACAATGAGCAGTTCTTC. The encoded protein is CAWSDFRGLAGNNEQFF.

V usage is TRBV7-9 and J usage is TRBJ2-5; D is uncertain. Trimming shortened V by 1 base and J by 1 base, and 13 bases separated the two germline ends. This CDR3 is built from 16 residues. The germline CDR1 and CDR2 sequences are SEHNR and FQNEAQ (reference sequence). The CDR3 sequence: CASSLESLRLQETQYF. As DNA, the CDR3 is TGTGCCAGCAGCTTAGAAAGCCTCCGTCTCCAAGAGACCCAGTACTTC.

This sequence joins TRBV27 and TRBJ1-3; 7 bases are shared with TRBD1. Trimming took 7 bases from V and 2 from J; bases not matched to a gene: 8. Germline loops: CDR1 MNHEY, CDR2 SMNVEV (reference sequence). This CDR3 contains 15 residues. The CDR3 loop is CASKEQGIAGNTIYF. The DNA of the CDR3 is TGTGCCAGCAAAGAACAGGGGATAGCTGGAAACACCATATATTTT.

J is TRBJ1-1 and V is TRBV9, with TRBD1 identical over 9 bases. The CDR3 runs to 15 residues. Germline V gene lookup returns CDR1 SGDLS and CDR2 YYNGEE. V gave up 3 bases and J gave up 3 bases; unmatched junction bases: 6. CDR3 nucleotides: TGTGCCAGCAGCGCGGCCGGGACAGGGTACACTGAAGCTTTCTTT. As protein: CASSAAGTGYTEAFF.

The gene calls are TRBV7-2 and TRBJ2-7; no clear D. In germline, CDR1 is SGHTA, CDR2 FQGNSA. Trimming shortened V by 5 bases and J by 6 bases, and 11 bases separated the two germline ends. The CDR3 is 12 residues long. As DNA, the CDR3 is TGTGCCAGCAGCGGTGAGGTGGGCGAGCAGTACTTC. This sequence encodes CASSGEVGEQYF.

The CDR3 is CASSLADLNSHEQYF. The CDR3 region has the DNA TGTGCCAGCAGCTTAGCGGACCTTAATTCCCACGAGCAGTACTTC. The rearrangement links TRBV7-8 to TRBJ2-7; D is unresolved. From germline, CDR1 is SGHVS and CDR2 FQNEAQ. The V end lost 0 bases, the J end lost 5 bases, and 14 bases lay between the germline ends. This CDR3 is 15 amino acids long.

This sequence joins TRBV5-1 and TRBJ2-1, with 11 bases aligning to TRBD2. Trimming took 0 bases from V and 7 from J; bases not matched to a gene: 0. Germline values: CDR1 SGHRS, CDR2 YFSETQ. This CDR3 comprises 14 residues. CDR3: CASSLGTSGNEQFF. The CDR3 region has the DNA TGCGCCAGCAGCTTGGGGACTAGCGGGAATGAGCAGTTCTTC.

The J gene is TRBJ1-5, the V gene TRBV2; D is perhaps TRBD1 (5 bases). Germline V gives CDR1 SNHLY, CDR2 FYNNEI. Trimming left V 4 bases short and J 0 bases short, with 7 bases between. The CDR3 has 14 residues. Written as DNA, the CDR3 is TGTGCCAGCAGTGGACAGTATAGCAATCAGCCCCAGCATTTT. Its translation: CASSGQYSNQPQHF.

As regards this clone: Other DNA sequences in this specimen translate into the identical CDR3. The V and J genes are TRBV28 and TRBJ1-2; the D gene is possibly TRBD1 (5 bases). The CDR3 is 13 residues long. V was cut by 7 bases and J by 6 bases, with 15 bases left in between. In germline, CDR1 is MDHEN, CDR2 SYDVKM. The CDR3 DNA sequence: TGTGCCAGCAACAAAGGGGTAGGGAATGGCTACACCTTC. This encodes CASNKGVGNGYTF.